The 12 T cell receptor beta chains in this list originate from one sample, sequenced in a study of OX40 agonist ivuxolimab in advanced cancers. Some clones are missing from TCRdb's copy, which holds only in-frame ones; the method was immunoSEQ multiplex PCR. The sample carries 15,000 to 25,000 clones, about 80% recorded once. The source material was CD4+ or CD8+ T cells sorted from blood, sampled in a trial of the OX40 agonist ivuxolimab. The origin of the receptors is an adult with an advanced solid tumor such as melanoma, head and neck, liver or kidney cancer.

Only a few counts were recorded for this clone. The chain has TRBV7-9 and TRBJ1-2, with a possible D match to TRBD1 (6 bases). The CDR3 is made up of 13 amino acids. Between the trimmed V and J ends, which lost 9 bases and 0 bases, there was a span of 11 bases. Germline V gives CDR1 SEHNR, CDR2 FQNEAQ (reference sequence). The DNA of the CDR3 is TGTGCCAGTTGGGACAAATCTAACTATGGCTACACCTTC. Protein: CASWDKSNYGYTF.

This chain connects TRBV10-3 to TRBJ1-1, with 9 nucleotides matching TRBD1. The CDR3 runs to 14 residues. The germline V gene has CDR1 ENHRY and CDR2 SYGVKD. Trimming took 8 bases from V and 3 from J; bases not matched to a gene: 7. The CDR3 DNA reads TGTGCCATCGGGGACAGGGTGGGTGACACTGAAGCTTTCTTT. Translation gives CAIGDRVGDTEAFF.

The chain joins TRBV4-1 to TRBJ2-2, with D uncertain. The CDR3 length is 11 residues. V lost 2 bases and J lost 8, with 3 bases in between. CDR1 MGHRA and CDR2 YSYEKL come from the germline V gene. The CDR3 DNA reads as TGCGCCAGCAGCCAAAGAGGGGAGCTGTTTTTT. Encoded protein: CASSQRGELFF.

The J gene is TRBJ2-1, the V gene TRBV28; D ambiguous. The ends were cut back, 2 bases at V and 6 bases at J, with 14 bases in the middle. There are 15 residues in the CDR3. Looked up from germline, CDR1 is MDHEN and CDR2 is SYDVKM. The CDR3 DNA is TGTGCCAGCAGTTTAAGTTGGAATCTTGCCAATGAGCAGTTCTTC. This codes for CASSLSWNLANEQFF.

This sequence joins TRBV7-6 and TRBJ2-2; TRBD2 agrees at 9 bases. There are 16 residues in the CDR3. The V gene's germline CDR1 is SGHVS and CDR2 FNYEAQ. V lost 5 bases to trimming and J lost 0 bases; unmatched junction nucleotides: 4. CDR3 sequence: CASSPRLAANTGELFF. In DNA, the CDR3 is TGTGCCAGCAGCCCTAGACTAGCGGCGAACACCGGGGAGCTGTTTTTT.

This sequence joins TRBV7-8 and TRBJ1-5, with D possibly matching TRBD1 (6 bases). The CDR3 has 16 residues. The ends were cut back, 5 bases at V and 0 bases at J, with 14 bases in the middle. Per germline, CDR1 SGHVS and CDR2 FQNEAQ. CDR3 nucleotides: TGTGCCAGCAGCCCCACAGGGTCTTATAGCAATCAGCCCCAGCATTTT. This encodes CASSPTGSYSNQPQHF.

In this sample, this clone turned up a few times. The chain is built from TRBV7-3 and TRBJ1-6; a possible D gene is TRBD1 (6 bases). CDR1 is SGHTA, CDR2 FQGTGA, per germline. Trimming stripped 0 bases from V and 9 bases from J, with 9 bases between. The CDR3 loop spans 14 amino acids. CDR3 in DNA: TGTGCCAGCAGCTTAACGGGGACAACTTCACCCCTCCACTTT. Its translation is CASSLTGTTSPLHF.

The rearrangement joins TRBV5-5 to TRBJ2-2, with 12 positions matching TRBD1. This CDR3 contains 15 residues. The V segment lost 3 bases and the J segment 4 bases; nucleotides outside the gene matches: 1. Germline CDR1 reads SGHKS; CDR2 reads YYEKEE (reference sequence). In nucleotides, the CDR3 is TGTGCCAGCAGCTCGGGACAGGGGGCCACCGGGGAGCTGTTTTTT. Amino acid sequence: CASSSGQGATGELFF.

The chain uses TRBV10-2 and TRBJ2-7; possible D gene TRBD1, 5 bases. V was cut by 0 bases and J by 3 bases, with 9 bases left in between. The CDR3 loop spans 14 amino acids. Germline V gene sequence: CDR1 WSHSY, CDR2 SAAADI. This CDR3 is CASSESGVSYEQYF. CDR3 coding DNA: TGCGCCAGCAGTGAGTCAGGGGTGAGCTACGAGCAGTACTTC.

This clone was found once. This chain links TRBV7-3 with TRBJ2-1; 7 bases align to TRBD2. V shed 5 bases, J shed 2 bases, and the junction held 3 bases outside the gene matches. The CDR3 has 14 residues. The germline V gene encodes CDR1 SGHTA and CDR2 FQGTGA. In DNA form, the CDR3 reads TGTGCCAGCAGCACCAGCGGGGCCTACAATGAGCAGTTCTTC. This codes for CASSTSGAYNEQFF.

The chain combines TRBV7-2 with TRBJ2-7, with TRBD1 matching 8 bases. J was trimmed by 3 bases and V by 5 bases; bases with no gene match: 9. This CDR3 has 15 amino acids. Germline CDR1 is SGHTA and CDR2 is FQGNSA. The CDR3 region has the DNA TGTGCCAGCAGCCTCTTTACAGGGGGTTACTACGAGCAGTACTTC. Its translation: CASSLFTGGYYEQYF.

The rearrangement links TRBV10-3 to TRBJ1-1; no clear D. CDR3 length: 14 amino acids. From germline, CDR1 is ENHRY and CDR2 SYGVKD. V gave up 0 bases and J gave up 1 base, with 6 bases separating them. This chain's CDR3 is CAISESKGNTEAFF. The CDR3 DNA is TGTGCCATCAGTGAGTCGAAGGGGAACACTGAAGCTTTCTTT.